The 23 T cell receptor beta chains below all came from one sample that was sequenced in a study of identifying expanded T cells in peripheral blood. Using immunoSEQ multiplex PCR, the repertoire was profiled, and TCRdb retains in-frame clones only, with some absent. The sample lists roughly 61,000 clones; approximately 90% were seen once. The sequencing sample was made of blood. These TCRs come from a person aged 18-70 years in good health.

The chain employs TRBV7-6 and TRBJ2-3; 12 bases are shared with TRBD2. V lost 4 bases, J lost 1 base, and 15 bases stayed unmatched. Germline CDR1 and CDR2: SGHVS and FNYEAQ. This CDR3 has 20 amino acids. The CDR3, as DNA: TGTGCCAGCAGCTCCTCAAATACTAGCGGGGGGCTACCCGGCACAGATACGCAGTATTTT. Encoded protein: CASSSSNTSGGLPGTDTQYF.

V usage is TRBV21-1 and J usage is TRBJ2-7; TRBD2, the D gene given by the table, was not confirmed from the DNA. TRBV21-1 is a documented pseudogene. This CDR3 region has 11 residues. This CDR3 is CASSTSYEQYF. In DNA form, the CDR3 reads TGTGCCAGCAGCACTAGCTACGAGCAGTACTTC.

The rearrangement links TRBV5-4 to TRBJ1-1; TRBD1 agrees at 7 bases. There are 18 residues in the CDR3. CDR1 and CDR2 (germline): SGHNT, YYREEE (reference sequence). Losses at the gene ends were 4 bases for V and 7 bases for J; bases not matched to a gene: 22. The CDR3 nucleotides are TGTGCCAGCAGCCTCACGGGACAGAAGGGTGGTCAAAGAGTTGAAGCTTTCTTT. Residues: CASSLTGQKGGQRVEAFF.

V is TRBV18 and J is TRBJ2-5, with a weak D call TRBD2 (5 bases). V was clipped by 1 base and J by 3 bases, with 9 bases between them. The germline CDR1 and CDR2 sequences are KGHSH and LQKENI. The CDR3 totals 14 residues. The CDR3 loop reads CASSPLSGKETQYF. CDR3 bases: TGTGCCAGCTCACCACTATCCGGGAAAGAGACCCAGTACTTC. The entire variable domain, with the rest obtained from reference TRBV18 and TRBJ2-5, is as follows: NAGVMQNPRHLVRRRGQEARLRCSPMKGHSHVYWYRQLPEEGLKFMVYLQKENIIDESGMPKERFSAEFPKEGPSILRIQQVVRGDSAAYFCASSPLSGKETQYFGPGTRLLVL.

The CDR3 DNA follows: TGTGCCAGCAGTTTCGCAGCGACTAATGAGCAGTTCTTC. Protein sequence: CASSFAATNEQFF. The chain uses TRBV27 and TRBJ2-1; no definite D call. This CDR3 region has 13 residues. V was clipped by 3 bases and J by 7 bases, with 10 bases between them. Looked up from germline, CDR1 is MNHEY and CDR2 is SMNVEV (reference sequence).

The chain employs TRBV7-2 and TRBJ2-7; D is unresolved. Germline V lookup: CDR1 SGHTA, CDR2 FQGNSA. V lost 4 bases and J lost 0, with 10 bases in between. This CDR3 spans 14 amino acids. Here the CDR3 reads CASSSGIHSYEQYF. CDR3 bases: TGTGCCAGCAGCTCCGGTATCCACTCCTACGAGCAGTACTTC. The entire variable domain, with the rest obtained from reference TRBV7-2 and TRBJ2-7, is as follows: GAGVSQSPSNKVTEKGKDVELRCDPISGHTALYWYRQSLGQGLEFLIYFQGNSAPDKSGLPSDRFSAERTGGSVSTLTIQRTQQEDSAVYLCASSSGIHSYEQYFGPGTRLTVT.

The gene calls are TRBV30 and TRBJ1-2, with D uncertain. Trimming stripped 1 base from V and 4 bases from J, with 13 bases between. This CDR3 contains 14 residues. Germline V lookup: CDR1 GTSNPN, CDR2 SVGIG (reference sequence). In DNA, the CDR3 is TGTGCCTGGAGTGAAGGCCGGGTCCTCTATGGCTACACCTTC. It is translated as CAWSEGRVLYGYTF.

The CDR3, as DNA: TGTGCCAGCAGTGACCGGGGAGGGGGGTCGAGCACCGGGGAGCTGTTTTTT. Translated, it gives CASSDRGGGSSTGELFF. The chain uses TRBV6-1 and TRBJ2-2, with a weak D call TRBD2 (7 bases). Trimming took 3 bases from V and 4 from J, leaving 18 bases between them. The CDR3 has 17 residues. Germline values: CDR1 MNHNS, CDR2 SASEGT.

This rearrangement joins TRBV11-2 to TRBJ1-1, with D perhaps matching TRBD1 (5 bases). Per the germline V gene, CDR1 is SGHAT and CDR2 is FQNNGV. The CDR3 spans 13 residues. V was pared by 1 base and J by 6 bases, with 9 bases between. This chain's CDR3 is CASSLVGGAEAFF. The CDR3 DNA reads TGTGCCAGCAGCTTAGTGGGGGGAGCTGAAGCTTTCTTT. Full variable domain (outside the CDR3, taken from reference TRBV11-2 and TRBJ1-1): EAGVAQSPRYKIIEKRQSVAFWCNPISGHATLYWYQQILGQGPKLLIQFQNNGVVDDSQLPKDRFSAERLKGVDSTLKIQPAKLEDSAVYLCASSLVGGAEAFFGQGTRLTVV.

V is TRBV5-4 and J is TRBJ2-5; 12 nucleotides match TRBD2. Germline CDR1 reads SGHNT; CDR2 reads YYREEE (reference sequence). The junction had 11 bases not matched to a gene; V was cut back by 4 bases and J by 4 bases. The CDR3 consists of 17 residues. CDR3 residues: CASSIALLAGGGETQYF. In DNA, the CDR3 is TGTGCCAGCAGCATTGCCCTACTAGCGGGGGGAGGAGAGACCCAGTACTTC.

The V and J genes are TRBV28 and TRBJ1-3, with D possibly TRBD1 on 5 matching bases. The CDR3 has 15 amino acids. V lost 5 bases and J lost 0, with 11 bases in between. CDR1 and CDR2 from the germline V gene are MDHEN and SYDVKM. CDR3 sequence: CASSPPGLSGNTIYF. DNA for the CDR3: TGTGCCAGCAGTCCTCCGGGGCTCTCTGGAAACACCATATATTTT.

The genes are TRBV5-1 and TRBJ2-7; D unresolved. The CDR3 runs 14 residues. Looked up from germline, CDR1 is SGHRS and CDR2 is YFSETQ. V lost 2 bases to trimming and J lost 0 bases, with 9 bases between them. CDR3 protein: CASSFTPSSYEQYF. Written as DNA, the CDR3 is TGCGCCAGCAGCTTCACACCTAGCTCCTACGAGCAGTACTTC.

This chain uses TRBV4-1 with TRBJ2-1, with TRBD1 identical over 9 bases. This CDR3 has 17 residues. Losses at the gene ends were 0 bases for V and 5 bases for J; bases not matched to a gene: 8. Germline lookup yields CDR1 MGHRA and CDR2 YSYEKL. The chain's CDR3 is CASSQDWSQGAHNEQFF. The CDR3 bases are TGCGCCAGCAGCCAAGATTGGTCACAGGGGGCCCACAATGAGCAGTTCTTC.

CDR3 DNA: TGTGCCAGCAATGTTAAGGGGGCGCACACCGGGGAGCTGTTTTTT. Protein: CASNVKGAHTGELFF. The rearrangement uses TRBV5-4 and TRBJ2-2; 7 bases map to TRBD1. Germline V CDR1 and CDR2: SGHNT, YYREEE (reference sequence). The junction had 8 bases not matched to a gene; V was cut back by 6 bases and J by 3 bases. The CDR3 totals 15 residues.

This clone was recorded only once. The chain links TRBV5-8 to TRBJ2-7, with D unresolved. The CDR3 sequence is 13 residues long. Trimming stripped 1 base from V and 5 bases from J, with 10 bases between. The germline CDR1 and CDR2 sequences are SGHTS and YDEGEE. CDR3 sequence: CASSLSWIHEQYF. The CDR3 DNA follows: TGTGCCAGCAGCTTGTCGTGGATCCACGAGCAGTACTTC.

V gene TRBV7-3 combines with J gene TRBJ2-3; 7 nucleotides align to TRBD2. The CDR3 totals 15 residues. Germline V gene sequence: CDR1 SGHTA, CDR2 FQGTGA. The J segment lost 4 bases and the V segment lost 7 bases, leaving 11 bases of the junction unmatched. CDR3 DNA sequence: TGTGCCAGCACCCTTGGGGGGGAGCTTTCAGATACGCAGTATTTT. It encodes CASTLGGELSDTQYF.

The J gene is TRBJ1-6, the V gene TRBV9; D ambiguous. This CDR3 comprises 14 residues. CDR1 and CDR2 from the germline V gene are SGDLS and YYNGEE. Trimming took 3 bases from V and 8 from J, leaving 12 bases between them. The CDR3 spells CASSGGDGYSPLHF. The CDR3 DNA is TGTGCCAGCAGCGGCGGGGATGGTTATTCACCCCTCCACTTT.

The chain recombines TRBV14 with TRBJ1-5, with D unresolved. CDR3 length: 13 residues. Germline CDR1 SGHDN, CDR2 FVKESK. Trimming shortened V by 3 bases and J by 5 bases, and 8 bases separated the two germline ends. The CDR3 DNA reads as TGTGCCAGCAGCCATTCTGCCGATCAGCCCCAGCATTTT. Protein product: CASSHSADQPQHF.

The rearrangement uses TRBV7-9 and TRBJ1-2; perhaps TRBD1 as D (5 bases). The germline V and J ends were trimmed by 4 bases and 8 bases, with 17 bases remaining between them. Germline V gene sequence: CDR1 SEHNR, CDR2 FQNEAQ (reference sequence). The CDR3 totals 14 residues. The CDR3 DNA reads as TGTGCCAGCAGCTATACCCGGGACGGTTCGGGCTACACCTTC. Protein: CASSYTRDGSGYTF.

The chain has TRBV4-3 and TRBJ2-3, with 7 bases matching TRBD2. The germline V gene has CDR1 LGHNA and CDR2 YSLEER. The CDR3 length is 17 residues. The V gene end was trimmed by 0 bases and the J gene end by 7 bases; junction bases not matched to a gene: 13. The CDR3 loop reads CASSQEGGGGRRYTQYF. The CDR3 DNA reads as TGCGCCAGCAGCCAAGAAGGTGGCGGGGGACGGCGATATACGCAGTATTTT.

V is TRBV6-5 and J is TRBJ2-3; weak D call: TRBD1 (6 bases). The CDR3 runs to 14 residues. The V gene's germline CDR1 is MNHEY and CDR2 SVGAGI. V gave up 5 bases and J gave up 0 bases, with 9 bases separating them. Here the CDR3 DNA reads TGTGCCAGCAGTCTACAGGGTAGCACAGATACGCAGTATTTT. This encodes CASSLQGSTDTQYF.

The gene calls are TRBV19 and TRBJ2-5, with D maybe TRBD2 (5 bases). This CDR3 has 13 amino acids. V was cut by 3 bases and J by 4 bases, with 9 bases left in between. The V gene's germline CDR1 is LNHDA and CDR2 SQIVND (reference sequence). In DNA, the CDR3 is TGTGCCAGTAGTATCCGGGGAATAGAGACCCAGTACTTC. This gives the protein CASSIRGIETQYF.

A note on this clone: Other DNA sequences in this specimen translate into the identical CDR3. CDR3 sequence reads: CASSQGTGVKQFF. The DNA for the CDR3 is TGCGCCAGCAGCCAAGGGACAGGGGTTAAACAGTTCTTC. The chain has TRBV4-3 and TRBJ2-1; TRBD1 agrees at 9 bases. The CDR3 is 13 residues long. Germline V CDR1 and CDR2: LGHNA, YSLEER. The J segment lost 13 bases and the V segment lost 1 base, leaving 5 bases of the junction unmatched.